This T cell receptor (beta chain) was recovered during a study of control samples from healthy donors and cancer patients. This table comes from immunoSEQ multiplex PCR, and its TCRdb copy is limited to in-frame clones, with some not included. The table lists around 150,000 clones, just over 85% of them singletons. Germline values: CDR1 SGHVS, CDR2 FQNEAQ. This CDR3 contains 15 residues. Trimming left V 0 bases short and J 1 base short, with 9 bases between. The receptor's source is a man aged 18 to 35 in good health. This rearrangement joins TRBV7-8 to TRBJ2-5; a possible D gene is TRBD1 (5 bases). Sequencing used blood. CDR3 coding DNA: TGTGCCAGCAGCTTAGCTGGGGCACTCCAAGAGACCCAGTACTTC. It codes for CASSLAGALQETQYF.